This TCR beta chain originates from a study of T cells after yellow fever vaccination. Whole-study context: Preparation used SMART-Seq v4 Ultra Low Input for the low-cell-number fractions. Study results and caveats: Within the sorted memory subsets, almost all vaccine-responding clonotypes could not be detected on day 0.

Making TCR cDNA involved 5'RACE template switching, which added UMIs and a universal primer site. TCRdb reprocessed the 5' RACE reads with MiXCR, giving one entry per CDR3 protein. Among more than 45,000 distinct CDR3 sequences, approximately 6.1% were seen once, and the ten largest hold about 28%. This receptor was identified in a man between 18 and 29 years old who received the YFV17D yellow fever vaccine. The sample was PBMCs, either bulk or a sorted T-cell subset (CD4+, CD8+, memory, or dextramer-sorted; not recorded which), taken on the day of the yellow fever booster vaccination.

CDR3 nucleotide sequence: TGTGCCAGTAGCTTCAGCGGGGTAGGGGCAGATACGCAGTATTTT. This gives the protein CASSFSGVGADTQYF. The V gene is TRBV19, the J gene TRBJ2-3; 7 positions match TRBD2. The CDR3 runs 15 residues. Germline V CDR1 and CDR2: LNHDA, SQIVND (reference sequence). Trimming removed 6 bases from V and 4 bases from J; junction bases left unmatched: 10.